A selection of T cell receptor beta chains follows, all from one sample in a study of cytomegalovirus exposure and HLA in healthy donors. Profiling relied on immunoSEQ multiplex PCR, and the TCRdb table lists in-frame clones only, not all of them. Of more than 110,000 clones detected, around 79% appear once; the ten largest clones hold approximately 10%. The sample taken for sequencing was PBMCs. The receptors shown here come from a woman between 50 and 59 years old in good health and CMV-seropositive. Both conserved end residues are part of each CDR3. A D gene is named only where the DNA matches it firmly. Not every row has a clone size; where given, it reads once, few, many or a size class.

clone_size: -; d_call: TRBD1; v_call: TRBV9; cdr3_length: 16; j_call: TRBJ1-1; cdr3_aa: CASSGNRGRLDTEAFF; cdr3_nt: TGTGCCAGCAGCGGAAACAGGGGTAGGTTGGACACTGAAGCTTTCTTT
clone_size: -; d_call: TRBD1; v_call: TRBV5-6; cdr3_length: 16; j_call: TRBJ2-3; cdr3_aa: CASSIQGAPGTDTQYF; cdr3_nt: TGTGCCAGCAGCATACAGGGGGCGCCAGGCACAGATACGCAGTATTTT
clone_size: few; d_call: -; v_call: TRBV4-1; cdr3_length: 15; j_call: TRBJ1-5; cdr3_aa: CASRQVTGSNQPQHF; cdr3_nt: TGCGCCAGCCGCCAGGTCACAGGGAGCAATCAGCCCCAGCATTTT
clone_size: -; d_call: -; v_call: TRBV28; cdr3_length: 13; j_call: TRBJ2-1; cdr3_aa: CASSLGHSNEQFF; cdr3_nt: TGTGCCAGCAGTCTCGGACATAGTAATGAGCAGTTCTTC
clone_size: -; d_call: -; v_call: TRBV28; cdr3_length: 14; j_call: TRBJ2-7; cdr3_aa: CASSQNREPREQYF; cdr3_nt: TGTGCCAGCAGTCAAAACCGGGAACCGCGGGAGCAGTACTTC
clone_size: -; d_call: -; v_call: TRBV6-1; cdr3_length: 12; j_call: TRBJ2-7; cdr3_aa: CASHSSRAGPSF; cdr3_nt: TGTGCCAGCCATTCAAGCAGGGCAGGGCCTTCTTTC
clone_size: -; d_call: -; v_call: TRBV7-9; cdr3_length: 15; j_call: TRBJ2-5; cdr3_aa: CASSLENKMRKTQYF; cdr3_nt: TGTGCCAGCAGCTTAGAGAACAAAATGAGGAAGACCCAGTACTTC
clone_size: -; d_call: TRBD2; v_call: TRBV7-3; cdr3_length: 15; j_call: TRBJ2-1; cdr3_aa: CASSLISGGWNEQFF; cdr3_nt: TGTGCCAGCAGCTTAATAAGCGGGGGTTGGAATGAGCAGTTCTTC
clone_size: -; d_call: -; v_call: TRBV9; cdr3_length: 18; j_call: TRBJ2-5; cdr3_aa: CASSVASEGGLHIREQYF; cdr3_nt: TGTGCCAGCAGCGTGGCTTCAGAGGGAGGCCTCCACATACGGGAGCAGTACTTC
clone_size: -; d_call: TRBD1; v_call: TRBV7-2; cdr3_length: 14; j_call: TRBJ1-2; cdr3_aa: CASSQDRGNYGYTF; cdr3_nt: TGTGCCAGCAGCCAAGACAGGGGAAACTATGGCTACACCTTC
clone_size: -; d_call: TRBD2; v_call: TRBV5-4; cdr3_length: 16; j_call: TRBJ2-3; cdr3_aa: CASSRGTSGDTDTQYF; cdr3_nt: TGTGCCAGCAGCCGGGGGACTAGCGGGGACACAGATACGCAGTATTTT
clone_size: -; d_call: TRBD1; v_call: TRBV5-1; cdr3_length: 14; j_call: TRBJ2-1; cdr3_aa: CASRVQGANNEQFF; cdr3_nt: TGCGCCAGCAGGGTCCAGGGGGCTAACAATGAGCAGTTCTTC
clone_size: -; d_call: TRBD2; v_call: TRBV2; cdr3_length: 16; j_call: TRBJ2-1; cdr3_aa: CASSRTSGGFYNEQFF; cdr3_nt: TGTGCCAGCAGTCGGACTAGCGGGGGATTTTACAATGAGCAGTTCTTC
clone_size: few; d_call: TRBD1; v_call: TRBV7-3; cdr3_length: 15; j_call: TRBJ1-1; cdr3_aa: CASSSNTGGGTEAFF; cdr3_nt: TGTGCCAGCAGCTCGAATACAGGGGGGGGCACTGAAGCTTTCTTT
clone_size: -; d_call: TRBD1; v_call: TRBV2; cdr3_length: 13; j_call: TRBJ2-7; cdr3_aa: CASADRQTYEQYF; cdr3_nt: TGTGCCAGCGCGGACAGGCAAACCTACGAGCAGTACTTC
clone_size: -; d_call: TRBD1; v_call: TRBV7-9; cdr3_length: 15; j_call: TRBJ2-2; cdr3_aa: CASSLVTGRIGELFF; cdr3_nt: TGTGCCAGCAGCTTAGTGACAGGGAGAATCGGGGAGCTGTTTTTT
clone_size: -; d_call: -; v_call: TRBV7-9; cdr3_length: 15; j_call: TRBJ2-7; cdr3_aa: CASSLGSGVSYEQYF; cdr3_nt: TGTGCCAGCAGCTTGGGCTCGGGGGTCTCCTACGAGCAGTACTTC
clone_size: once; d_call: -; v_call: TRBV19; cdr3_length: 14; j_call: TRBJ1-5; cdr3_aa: CASSPDGGNQPQHF; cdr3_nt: TGTGCCAGTAGTCCGGACGGGGGCAATCAGCCCCAGCATTTT
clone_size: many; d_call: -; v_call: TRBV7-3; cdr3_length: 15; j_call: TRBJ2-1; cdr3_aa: CASSSTGIAYNEQFF; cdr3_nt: TGTGCCAGCAGCTCAACCGGGATTGCCTACAATGAGCAGTTCTTC
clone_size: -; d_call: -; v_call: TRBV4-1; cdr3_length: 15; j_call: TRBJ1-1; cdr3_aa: CASSQEPGVVTEAFF; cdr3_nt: TGCGCCAGCAGCCAAGAACCAGGGGTCGTCACTGAAGCTTTCTTT
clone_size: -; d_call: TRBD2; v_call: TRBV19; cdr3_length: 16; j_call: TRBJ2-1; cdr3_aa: CASSPIEGTSGNEQFF; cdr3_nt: TGTGCCAGTAGTCCGATAGAGGGGACTAGCGGCAATGAGCAGTTCTTC
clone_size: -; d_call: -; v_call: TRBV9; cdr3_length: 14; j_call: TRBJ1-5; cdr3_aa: CASSVGQSNQPQHF; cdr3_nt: TGTGCCAGCAGCGTAGGGCAGAGCAATCAGCCCCAGCATTTT
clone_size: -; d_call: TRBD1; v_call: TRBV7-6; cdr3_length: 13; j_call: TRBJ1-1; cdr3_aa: CASSDRVDAEAFF; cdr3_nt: TGTGCCAGCAGCGACAGGGTGGACGCTGAAGCTTTCTTT